Below, one T cell receptor (beta chain) is given with its context. This sample was included in a study of blood T cell repertoires in COVID-19. Study-wide context: From the United States, Italy and Spain came samples of acute and convalescent COVID-19. From T cells, B-cell-depleted T cells, or PBMCs came the material, which was cDNA or gDNA.

CDR3 size: 14 residues. V lost 2 bases, J lost 4 bases, and 2 bases stayed unmatched. Germline-derived CDR1 and CDR2 are LNHNV and YYDKDF (reference sequence). In the original analysis: Using reference gene primer amplification, nucleated cell counts were estimated. Repertoires were generated with immunoSEQ multiplex PCR, while TCRdb's copy carries only in-frame clones and drops some. That table is the source of V, J and clone size, and D and trimming were worked out from the DNA. The sample consists of a few hundred thousand clones, roughly 85% of them appearing once. The clonotype comes from a man aged 50 or older with active or convalescent COVID-19. The sequencing sample was made of peripheral blood. The chain recombines TRBV15 with TRBJ1-3; 7 nucleotides align to TRBD1. DNA of the CDR3: TGTGCCACCAGCAGAACAGGGGCCGGAAACACCATATATTTT. Protein sequence: CATSRTGAGNTIYF.